Each of the 26 T cell receptor beta chains below was sequenced from the same sample in a study of OX40 agonist ivuxolimab in advanced cancers. Sequencing used immunoSEQ multiplex PCR; TCRdb keeps in-frame clones, though not all of them. Of around 72,000 clones in the sample, 82% were seen once. The sample consisted of CD4+ or CD8+ T cells sorted from blood, taken in a trial of the OX40 agonist ivuxolimab. The origin of the receptors is an adult with an advanced solid tumor such as melanoma, head and neck, liver or kidney cancer.

In nucleotides, the CDR3 is TGTGCCAGCAGTTACTCGAACACGGCTAACTATGGCTACACCTTC. Amino acid sequence: CASSYSNTANYGYTF. The J gene is TRBJ1-2, the V gene TRBV6-5; D is uncertain. CDR1 is MNHEY, CDR2 SVGAGI, per germline. CDR3 length: 15 residues. The V end lost 0 bases, the J end lost 0 bases, and 8 bases lay between the germline ends.

The rearrangement joins TRBV9 to TRBJ2-1; D ambiguous. The CDR3 has 13 residues. The V end was cut by 1 base, the J end by 3 bases, with 5 bases between. The germline V gene has CDR1 SGDLS and CDR2 YYNGEE. The DNA of the CDR3 is TGTGCCAGCAGCGTAAGAGACTACAATGAGCAGTTCTTC. Residues: CASSVRDYNEQFF.

J is TRBJ2-3 and V is TRBV4-1; no reliable D call. Trimming shortened V by 1 base and J by 2 bases, and 10 bases separated the two germline ends. This CDR3 region has 15 residues. Germline-derived CDR1 and CDR2 are MGHRA and YSYEKL. This CDR3 reads CASSQVEGFTDTQYF. For the CDR3, the DNA is TGCGCCAGCAGCCAAGTAGAAGGGTTCACAGATACGCAGTATTTT.

This clone was counted once. The chain links TRBV11-1 to TRBJ1-6; no clear D gene. The CDR3 covers 11 residues. Per germline, CDR1 SGHAT and CDR2 FQDESV (reference sequence). V dropped 5 bases and J dropped 7 bases, with 3 bases sitting between them. CDR3 nucleotides: TGTGCCAGCAGCCAAAATTCACCCCTCCACTTT. Translation gives CASSQNSPLHF.

The gene calls are TRBV29-1 and TRBJ2-1; D assignment may be TRBD1 or TRBD2 (5 bases each). This CDR3 is 11 amino acids long. The germline V gene encodes CDR1 SQVTM and CDR2 ANQGSEA. V was trimmed by 7 bases and J by 7 bases, leaving 11 bases between them. The CDR3 protein is CSAGTLNEQFF. The CDR3 nucleotides are TGCAGCGCCGGGACCCTTAATGAGCAGTTCTTC.

The V and J genes are TRBV18 and TRBJ2-3; tentatively, D is TRBD1 or TRBD2 (6 bases each). The CDR3 is made up of 14 amino acids. Germline loops: CDR1 KGHSH, CDR2 LQKENI. V was clipped by 5 bases and J by 4 bases, with 13 bases between them. The CDR3 DNA sequence: TGTGCCAGCTCAATCTCGGGGGCCTCAGATACGCAGTATTTT. Encoded protein: CASSISGASDTQYF.

The J gene is TRBJ2-1, the V gene TRBV4-1; a weak D match, TRBD1 (5 bases). The CDR3 loop spans 14 amino acids. Germline lookup yields CDR1 MGHRA and CDR2 YSYEKL. V gave up 0 bases and J gave up 10 bases, with 13 bases separating them. CDR3 DNA sequence: TGCGCCAGCAGCCAAGAGGGGCAGAGGACCGAGCAGTTCTTC. Its translation is CASSQEGQRTEQFF.

The chain employs TRBV4-3 and TRBJ1-1; D gene uncertain. CDR3 length: 15 residues. In germline, CDR1 is LGHNA, CDR2 YSLEER. V was cut by 4 bases and J by 4 bases, with 16 bases left in between. The CDR3 nucleotides are TGCGCCAGCAGCCTCGGATTAGGGCGCGGCACTGAAGCTTTCTTT. Translated: CASSLGLGRGTEAFF.

The chain combines TRBV7-3 with TRBJ2-1; 14 bases agree with TRBD2. V gave up 4 bases and J gave up 9 bases; unmatched junction bases: 8. This CDR3 has 16 amino acids. Germline V gene lookup returns CDR1 SGHTA and CDR2 FQGTGA. The CDR3 here is CASSWGGTSGRGEQFF. CDR3 nucleotide sequence: TGTGCCAGCAGCTGGGGAGGGACTAGCGGGAGAGGTGAGCAGTTCTTC.

This clone appeared once. The chain uses TRBV7-2 and TRBJ2-5; no clear D gene. Per germline, CDR1 SGHTA and CDR2 FQGNSA. The CDR3 has 11 residues. V lost 5 bases and J lost 5, with 6 bases in between. The CDR3 coding sequence is TGTGCCAGCAGCCCTGGGGAGACCCAGTACTTC. This codes for CASSPGETQYF.

The chain has TRBV5-1 and TRBJ2-1; tentative D call: TRBD2 (5 bases). CDR1 is SGHRS, CDR2 YFSETQ, per germline. Trimming shortened V by 6 bases and J by 0 bases, and 13 bases separated the two germline ends. The CDR3 runs 15 residues. For the CDR3, the DNA is TGCGCCAGCACCCTTTCGGGGAGCTCCTACAATGAGCAGTTCTTC. This sequence encodes CASTLSGSSYNEQFF.

Regarding this clone: Other DNA sequences in this specimen translate into the identical CDR3. CDR3 nucleotide sequence: TGTGCCAGCAGCTTAGGGTTACCCCTCGGCACAGATACGCAGTATTTT. It encodes CASSLGLPLGTDTQYF. V usage is TRBV5-6 and J usage is TRBJ2-3; D ambiguous. The germline V and J ends were trimmed by 2 bases and 1 base, with 14 bases remaining between them. Germline V gene lookup returns CDR1 SGHDT and CDR2 YYEEEE. CDR3 length equals 16 residues.

V usage is TRBV7-2 and J usage is TRBJ2-1; D might be TRBD2 (6 bases). Germline V lookup: CDR1 SGHTA, CDR2 FQGNSA. This CDR3 has 13 amino acids. V lost 5 bases and J lost 7, with 12 bases in between. The CDR3 DNA sequence: TGTGCCAGCAGCCCCCGGGGGAGTAATGAGCAGTTCTTC. It codes for CASSPRGSNEQFF.

The chain carries TRBV28 and TRBJ2-2, with a weak D call TRBD1 (5 bases). This CDR3 region has 16 residues. V was cut by 7 bases and J by 1 base, with 16 bases left in between. Germline V gives CDR1 MDHEN, CDR2 SYDVKM. The CDR3: CASTETVFRNTGELFF. DNA for the CDR3: TGTGCCAGCACTGAGACAGTTTTTCGGAACACCGGGGAGCTGTTTTTT.

This clone was detected only once. The DNA for the CDR3 is TGTGCCAGCAGCTTCGGGACTAGCGGACATACGCAGTATTTT. Translation: CASSFGTSGHTQYF. The chain combines TRBV7-2 with TRBJ2-3; 11 nucleotides align to TRBD2. The CDR3 is 14 amino acids. Germline lookup yields CDR1 SGHTA and CDR2 FQGNSA. The junction had 3 bases not matched to a gene; V was cut back by 3 bases and J by 7 bases.

The V gene is TRBV25-1, the J gene TRBJ2-1; 9 bases align to TRBD1. Germline V gene lookup returns CDR1 MGHDK and CDR2 SYGVNS. The CDR3 consists of 15 residues. Trimming removed 6 bases from V and 3 bases from J; junction bases left unmatched: 6. The CDR3 loop reads CASSEQGAGYNEQFF. The CDR3 bases are TGTGCCAGCAGCGAACAGGGGGCAGGCTACAATGAGCAGTTCTTC.

V usage is TRBV10-1 and J usage is TRBJ2-5; D unclear. Trimming pared 0 bases from V and 5 bases from J, leaving 10 bases between. CDR1 and CDR2 from the germline V gene are WNHNN and SYGVQD (reference sequence). The CDR3 is 14 amino acids. As DNA, the CDR3 is TGCGCCAGCAGTGAGTCGGACGGTAGGGAGACCCAGTACTTC. Translated: CASSESDGRETQYF.

The rearrangement joins TRBV2 to TRBJ1-5, with D unclear. Deletions cut 8 bases from V and 6 bases from J, with 14 bases between. Germline V gene sequence: CDR1 SNHLY, CDR2 FYNNEI. The CDR3 is made up of 13 amino acids. DNA of the CDR3: TGTGCCAGCTGCTTATTGGGAACTCAGCCCCAGCATTTT. It translates to CASCLLGTQPQHF.

The chain employs TRBV6-6 and TRBJ1-1; perhaps TRBD1 as D (6 bases). V was shortened by 2 bases and J by 2 bases, with 15 bases between the two germline ends. Germline V lookup: CDR1 MNHNY, CDR2 SVGAGI (reference sequence). This CDR3 has 16 amino acids. The DNA of the CDR3 is TGTGCCAGCAGTTACCCGACAGGAGGGGGAAACACTGAAGCTTTCTTT. It is translated as CASSYPTGGGNTEAFF.

The chain links TRBV5-6 to TRBJ2-3, with D perhaps TRBD2 (6 bases). CDR3 length: 15 residues. V was pared by 1 base and J by 1 base, with 10 bases between. Germline assignment: CDR1 SGHDT and CDR2 YYEEEE. The CDR3 sequence is CASSLYGTRTDTQYF. The CDR3 DNA reads as TGTGCCAGCAGCTTGTATGGGACTCGCACAGATACGCAGTATTTT.

The chain combines TRBV4-2 with TRBJ2-6; weak D call: TRBD1 (5 bases). V dropped 1 base and J dropped 1 base, with 14 bases sitting between them. The CDR3 is 18 amino acids. The V gene's germline CDR1 is LGHNA and CDR2 YNFKEQ. As DNA, the CDR3 is TGTGCCAGCAGCCAAGGGGCATCAGGGATGTCTGGGGCCAACGTCCTGACTTTC. Translation gives CASSQGASGMSGANVLTF.

This chain joins TRBV5-1 and TRBJ2-7; 7 nucleotides align to TRBD2. V trimming: 0 bases; J trimming: 3 bases; junction bases outside the gene matches: 6. The CDR3 covers 15 residues. Germline assignment: CDR1 SGHRS and CDR2 YFSETQ. The CDR3 sequence: CASSLVASGLYEQYF. CDR3 nucleotide sequence: TGCGCCAGCAGCTTGGTCGCTAGCGGTCTCTACGAGCAGTACTTC.

This chain joins TRBV5-1 and TRBJ1-2; 8 nucleotides agree with TRBD1. J lost 10 bases, V lost 4 bases, and 12 bases had no gene match. This CDR3 comprises 14 residues. CDR1 is SGHRS, CDR2 YFSETQ, per germline. For the CDR3, the DNA is TGCGCCAGCAGCCCGGGACAGGCTTTTGTCTCCTACACCTTC. Protein sequence: CASSPGQAFVSYTF.

This chain connects TRBV5-1 to TRBJ2-2, with TRBD2 as a possible D gene (6 bases). Per germline, CDR1 SGHRS and CDR2 YFSETQ. The CDR3 consists of 14 residues. V was trimmed by 2 bases and J by 7 bases, leaving 12 bases between them. DNA for the CDR3: TGCGCCAGCAGCTTAGAGATGGAGGGCGGGGAGCTGTTTTTT. It codes for CASSLEMEGGELFF.

The V gene is TRBV7-9, the J gene TRBJ1-3; possible D gene TRBD1, 5 bases. V shed 2 bases and J shed 3 bases, with 14 bases lying between them. CDR3 length: 16 residues. Germline CDR1 reads SEHNR; CDR2 reads FQNEAQ (reference sequence). The CDR3 sequence: CASSLQAGLSGNTIYF. CDR3 nucleotides: TGTGCCAGCAGCTTACAAGCAGGGTTGAGTGGAAACACCATATATTTT.

This clone was detected a few times. The V and J genes are TRBV10-3 and TRBJ2-1; maybe TRBD1 (6 bases). Trimming took off 9 bases at V and 9 bases at J, with 18 bases between the two ends. The germline V gene has CDR1 ENHRY and CDR2 SYGVKD. The CDR3 loop spans 13 amino acids. Here the CDR3 reads CAITGRLYGEQFF. The CDR3 nucleotides are TGTGCCATTACAGGGCGACTCTACGGTGAGCAGTTCTTC.